A selection of T cell receptor beta chains follows, all from one sample in a study of blood T cell repertoires in COVID-19. TCRdb's table, derived via immunoSEQ multiplex PCR, lists solely in-frame clones and lacks some. The sample has around 230,000 clones; 70% to 90% are singletons. Material for sequencing was peripheral blood. The receptor set was obtained from a woman between 70 and 85 years old with active or convalescent COVID-19. The CDR3 runs from the conserved cysteine through the conserved F or W. The order of the fields is V gene, D gene, J gene, clone size, CDR3 DNA, CDR3 protein. D genes are given only for firm matches. The size entry is marked missing in some rows and otherwise reads once, few, many or a size class.

v_gene: TRBV7-3
d_gene: NA
j_gene: TRBJ2-1
abundance: NA
CDR3nt: TGTGCCAGCAGTCTAGTCCCCTATGAGCAGTTCTTC
CDR3aa: CASSLVPYEQFF

v_gene: TRBV18
d_gene: TRBD2
j_gene: TRBJ2-1
abundance: NA
CDR3nt: TGTGCCAGCTCACCACCGGGACTAGCGGGAGACGAGCAGTTCTTC
CDR3aa: CASSPPGLAGDEQFF

v_gene: TRBV11-3
d_gene: NA
j_gene: TRBJ1-6
abundance: NA
CDR3nt: TGTGCCAGCAGCACAGGAGTAAATTCACCCCTCCACTTT
CDR3aa: CASSTGVNSPLHF

v_gene: TRBV19
d_gene: NA
j_gene: TRBJ1-1
abundance: NA
CDR3nt: TGTGCCAGTAGTATCCAACCAGGGGAGAACACTGAAGCTTTCTTT
CDR3aa: CASSIQPGENTEAFF

v_gene: TRBV6-6
d_gene: TRBD2
j_gene: TRBJ2-1
abundance: NA
CDR3nt: TGTGCCAGCAGTTCTAGGGCTAGCGGGAGAGATGAGCAGTTCTTC
CDR3aa: CASSSRASGRDEQFF

v_gene: TRBV5-1
d_gene: TRBD1
j_gene: TRBJ1-4
abundance: NA
CDR3nt: TGCGCCAGCAGCCCTGGGGGACAGGGGGCGAAAAAACTGTTTTTT
CDR3aa: CASSPGGQGAKKLFF

v_gene: TRBV6-1
d_gene: NA
j_gene: TRBJ2-3
abundance: once
CDR3nt: TGTGCCAGCAGTGAAAACTGGGCGGGAGATACGCAGTATTTT
CDR3aa: CASSENWAGDTQYF

v_gene: TRBV19
d_gene: NA
j_gene: TRBJ2-2
abundance: few
CDR3nt: TGTGCCAGTAGTATACGGGAGAGCACCGGGGAGCTGTTTTTT
CDR3aa: CASSIRESTGELFF

v_gene: TRBV10-1
d_gene: TRBD2
j_gene: TRBJ2-1
abundance: NA
CDR3nt: TGCGCCAGCAGTACAACTAGCGGGGATAACAATGAGCAGTTCTTC
CDR3aa: CASSTTSGDNNEQFF

v_gene: TRBV6-4
d_gene: NA
j_gene: TRBJ2-1
abundance: NA
CDR3nt: TGTGCCATCCAGAGAGTATCCCGGCGAGGTGAGCAGTTCTTC
CDR3aa: CAIQRVSRRGEQFF

v_gene: TRBV24-1
d_gene: TRBD2
j_gene: TRBJ2-7
abundance: few
CDR3nt: TGTGCCACCAGGACTAGCGGGAGCCCCCCCTCCTACGAGCAGTACTTC
CDR3aa: CATRTSGSPPSYEQYF

v_gene: TRBV19
d_gene: TRBD2
j_gene: TRBJ2-7
abundance: NA
CDR3nt: TGTGCCAGTAGCGTTAAGGGACTAGCGGGGTCCCACGAGCAGTACTTC
CDR3aa: CASSVKGLAGSHEQYF

v_gene: TRBV4-1
d_gene: TRBD2
j_gene: TRBJ2-3
abundance: NA
CDR3nt: TGCGCCAGCAGCCAGGGTTTTGCGGGAGGGGGAGATACGCAGTATTTT
CDR3aa: CASSQGFAGGGDTQYF

v_gene: TRBV30
d_gene: TRBD2
j_gene: TRBJ2-3
abundance: once
CDR3nt: TGTGCCTCCGAAAGCCAGCGGGGTTCAGATACGCAGTATTTT
CDR3aa: CASESQRGSDTQYF

v_gene: TRBV5-6
d_gene: NA
j_gene: TRBJ2-2
abundance: NA
CDR3nt: TGTGCCAGCAGCTTAGGGGTCTTGGCCGGGGAGCTGTTTTTT
CDR3aa: CASSLGVLAGELFF

v_gene: TRBV10-3
d_gene: TRBD1
j_gene: TRBJ1-6
abundance: NA
CDR3nt: TGTGCCATCAGTGACGGGACAGTTAATTCACCCCTCCACTTT
CDR3aa: CAISDGTVNSPLHF

v_gene: TRBV18
d_gene: NA
j_gene: TRBJ1-1
abundance: NA
CDR3nt: TGTGCCAGCTCCCCCAGGGAAACTGAAGCTTTCTTT
CDR3aa: CASSPRETEAFF

v_gene: TRBV10-3
d_gene: TRBD1
j_gene: TRBJ1-6
abundance: NA
CDR3nt: TGTGCCATCAGTTCGCCGGGACAGAGGAATTCACCCCTCCACTTT
CDR3aa: CAISSPGQRNSPLHF

v_gene: TRBV2
d_gene: TRBD2
j_gene: TRBJ2-7
abundance: NA
CDR3nt: TGTGCCAGCAGTGCCGTGGGAGCGGGAGGGCCCAAAGGGCGCCCCTACGAGCAGTACTTC
CDR3aa: CASSAVGAGGPKGRPYEQYF

v_gene: TRBV11-2
d_gene: NA
j_gene: TRBJ1-1
abundance: few
CDR3nt: TGTGCCAGCAGCTTAGGGCGGGAGAACACTGAAGCTTTCTTT
CDR3aa: CASSLGRENTEAFF

v_gene: TRBV7-2
d_gene: NA
j_gene: TRBJ1-3
abundance: NA
CDR3nt: TGTGCCAGCAGCCGGGGCTCTGGAAACACCATATATTTT
CDR3aa: CASSRGSGNTIYF

v_gene: TRBV6-1
d_gene: NA
j_gene: TRBJ2-3
abundance: NA
CDR3nt: TGTGCCAGCAGTGAAGGCGGGACCGGTTGGGCAGATACGCAGTATTTT
CDR3aa: CASSEGGTGWADTQYF

v_gene: TRBV29-1
d_gene: NA
j_gene: TRBJ1-1
abundance: NA
CDR3nt: TGCAGCGCCGCCCGGGACACCTCGAACACTGAAGCTTTCTTT
CDR3aa: CSAARDTSNTEAFF

v_gene: TRBV28
d_gene: NA
j_gene: TRBJ1-5
abundance: NA
CDR3nt: TGTGCCAGCAGTTCCCCCCTAAAGCCCCAGCATTTT
CDR3aa: CASSSPLKPQHF

v_gene: TRBV28
d_gene: TRBD2
j_gene: TRBJ2-7
abundance: NA
CDR3nt: TGTGCCAGCAGCCGGGGAGGGATCGAGCAGTACTTC
CDR3aa: CASSRGGIEQYF

v_gene: TRBV6-5
d_gene: NA
j_gene: TRBJ2-5
abundance: once
CDR3nt: TGTGCCAGCACCCCGACTCCCGAAGGGACCCAGTACTTC
CDR3aa: CASTPTPEGTQYF

v_gene: TRBV29-1
d_gene: NA
j_gene: TRBJ1-1
abundance: NA
CDR3nt: TGCAGCGTTGCAGGGGCGGAGAACACTGAAGCTTTCTTT
CDR3aa: CSVAGAENTEAFF

v_gene: TRBV19
d_gene: TRBD1
j_gene: TRBJ1-3
abundance: NA
CDR3nt: TGTGCCAGTAGTAGGCGGCAGGGGGAACCTGGAAACACCATATATTTT
CDR3aa: CASSRRQGEPGNTIYF

v_gene: TRBV18
d_gene: NA
j_gene: TRBJ1-4
abundance: NA
CDR3nt: TGTGCCAGCTCACGAGTCTCATTTAATGAAAAACTGTTTTTT
CDR3aa: CASSRVSFNEKLFF

v_gene: TRBV10-3
d_gene: TRBD2
j_gene: TRBJ2-2
abundance: NA
CDR3nt: TGTGCCATCAGTCTAGAGGTGGGACTAGCGGGCACCGGGGAGCTGTTTTTT
CDR3aa: CAISLEVGLAGTGELFF

v_gene: TRBV5-6
d_gene: NA
j_gene: TRBJ1-2
abundance: NA
CDR3nt: TGTGCCAGCAGCTTGTGGCCCGTTACTAGAGATGGCTACACCTTC
CDR3aa: CASSLWPVTRDGYTF

v_gene: TRBV4-3
d_gene: TRBD2
j_gene: TRBJ2-1
abundance: NA
CDR3nt: TGCGCCAGCAGCCAGGGGGGGACCTACAATGAGCAGTTCTTC
CDR3aa: CASSQGGTYNEQFF

v_gene: TRBV12-5
d_gene: TRBD2
j_gene: TRBJ2-1
abundance: NA
CDR3nt: TGTGCTAGTGGTTTGCGGGGGGGCTCCTACAATGAGCAGTTCTTC
CDR3aa: CASGLRGGSYNEQFF

v_gene: TRBV28
d_gene: NA
j_gene: TRBJ1-4
abundance: NA
CDR3nt: TGTGCCACCAAACGGGGATCGATTAATGAAAAACTGTTTTTT
CDR3aa: CATKRGSINEKLFF

v_gene: TRBV20-1
d_gene: NA
j_gene: TRBJ1-4
abundance: NA
CDR3nt: TGCAGTGCTAGTAGTCTCCCGGGGGTCGGTGAAAAACTGTTTTTT
CDR3aa: CSASSLPGVGEKLFF

v_gene: TRBV27
d_gene: TRBD1
j_gene: TRBJ2-5
abundance: NA
CDR3nt: TGTGCCAGCAGTTTCTCGGACAGGGAAGAGACCCAGTACTTC
CDR3aa: CASSFSDREETQYF

v_gene: TRBV5-1
d_gene: TRBD2
j_gene: TRBJ2-1
abundance: NA
CDR3nt: TGCGCCAGCAGCTTGGCCGAAGCGGGATACAATGAGCAGTTCTTC
CDR3aa: CASSLAEAGYNEQFF

v_gene: TRBV2
d_gene: TRBD2
j_gene: TRBJ2-7
abundance: once
CDR3nt: TGTGCCAGCAGGGGACTAGCGGGATCCTACGAGCAGTACTTC
CDR3aa: CASRGLAGSYEQYF

v_gene: TRBV5-3
d_gene: TRBD2
j_gene: TRBJ2-1
abundance: NA
CDR3nt: TGTGCCAGAAGCTTGGCGTTTTGGCGGGGGGGCCCAAGGTCCTACAATGAGCAGTTCTTC
CDR3aa: CARSLAFWRGGPRSYNEQFF

v_gene: TRBV6-5
d_gene: TRBD1
j_gene: TRBJ2-7
abundance: NA
CDR3nt: TGTGCCAGCAGACCCCCCGACAGGGTCTACGAGCAGTACTTC
CDR3aa: CASRPPDRVYEQYF

v_gene: TRBV5-8
d_gene: NA
j_gene: TRBJ1-5
abundance: NA
CDR3nt: TGTGCCAGCAGCTTGGGGAGCCATCAGCCCCAGCATTTT
CDR3aa: CASSLGSHQPQHF

v_gene: TRBV20-1
d_gene: NA
j_gene: TRBJ1-1
abundance: NA
CDR3nt: TGCAGTGCTAGTCGGCGGAATGAAGCTTTCTTT
CDR3aa: CSASRRNEAFF

v_gene: TRBV6-1
d_gene: NA
j_gene: TRBJ2-3
abundance: NA
CDR3nt: TGTGCCAGCAGTGAAGGCGGGAGCACAGATACGCAGTATTTT
CDR3aa: CASSEGGSTDTQYF

v_gene: TRBV29-1
d_gene: NA
j_gene: TRBJ1-2
abundance: NA
CDR3nt: TGCAGCGCGAGCAGGGACTATGGCTACACCTTC
CDR3aa: CSASRDYGYTF

v_gene: TRBV29-1
d_gene: TRBD2
j_gene: TRBJ2-5
abundance: NA
CDR3nt: TGCAGCGTTGAGCTAGCGGGGAAAGAGACCCAGTACTTC
CDR3aa: CSVELAGKETQYF

v_gene: TRBV3-1/TRBV3-2
d_gene: TRBD2
j_gene: TRBJ2-2
abundance: NA
CDR3nt: TGTGCCAGCAGCCAAGGGGGACTAGCGGGATTTGGCACCGGGGAGCTGTTTTTT
CDR3aa: CASSQGGLAGFGTGELFF

v_gene: TRBV7-9
d_gene: TRBD1
j_gene: TRBJ2-5
abundance: NA
CDR3nt: TGTGCCAGCAGCCCAGGACAGGGGATAGAGACCCAGTACTTC
CDR3aa: CASSPGQGIETQYF

v_gene: TRBV28
d_gene: TRBD2
j_gene: TRBJ2-7
abundance: NA
CDR3nt: TGTGCCAGCAGCTTAACTAGCGGTCCTCACTACGAGCAGTACTTC
CDR3aa: CASSLTSGPHYEQYF

v_gene: TRBV6-5
d_gene: NA
j_gene: TRBJ1-1
abundance: NA
CDR3nt: TGTGCCAGCAGCCTCACAGGGCGCACTGAAGCTTTCTTT
CDR3aa: CASSLTGRTEAFF

v_gene: TRBV6-1
d_gene: NA
j_gene: TRBJ1-1
abundance: NA
CDR3nt: TGTGCCAGCAGCCCACAAGGGGCGGACACTGAAGCTTTCTTT
CDR3aa: CASSPQGADTEAFF

v_gene: TRBV14
d_gene: NA
j_gene: TRBJ1-5
abundance: NA
CDR3nt: TGTGCCAGCAGTTACGGGGTCCGGCCCCAGCATTTT
CDR3aa: CASSYGVRPQHF

v_gene: TRBV7-6
d_gene: NA
j_gene: TRBJ1-1
abundance: NA
CDR3nt: TGTGCCAGCAGCTTGGTACGGGACACTGAAGCTTTCTTT
CDR3aa: CASSLVRDTEAFF

v_gene: TRBV3-1/TRBV3-2
d_gene: NA
j_gene: TRBJ2-2
abundance: NA
CDR3nt: TGTGCCAGCAGCCAAGTATCCGGCACCGGGGAGCTGTTTTTT
CDR3aa: CASSQVSGTGELFF

v_gene: TRBV19
d_gene: TRBD1
j_gene: TRBJ1-2
abundance: NA
CDR3nt: TGTGCCAGTAGTACAGAGACAGGGAACTATGGCTACACCTTC
CDR3aa: CASSTETGNYGYTF